This TCR beta chain appears in the sequencing data of a study of T cells in Graves' hyperthyroidism and ophthalmopathy. TCR beta CDR3 region amplification was performed from RNA transcripts. HTBI primers drove first-round RT-PCR of the TCR CDR3. TCRdb passed the multiplex PCR reads through MiXCR, listing each CDR3 protein once. The sample shows fewer than 500,000 distinct CDR3 sequences, 14% to 15% of them seen only once. V lost 4 bases and J 2 bases, leaving 12 bases between the germline ends. The V gene's germline CDR1 is LGHDT and CDR2 YNNKEL (reference sequence). This CDR3 is built from 14 residues. This clonotype was counted many times.

This clonotype originated in a man younger than 35 with Graves' ophthalmopathy. The V call is TRBV3-1, the J call TRBJ2-7; a weak D match, TRBD2 (6 bases). Sequenced input: blood. CDR3 sequence reads: CASSPPSSAYEQYF. CDR3 DNA: TGTGCCAGCAGCCCCCCCTCTAGCGCCTACGAGCAGTACTTC.